This is a list of T cell receptor beta chains from one sample in a study of blood T cell repertoires in COVID-19. Generated by immunoSEQ multiplex PCR, the TCRdb table keeps only in-frame clones and is missing some. Of some 160,000 clones in the sample, 85% to 90% were seen once. The source material was peripheral blood. The receptors derive from a woman aged 70-85 years with acute or convalescent COVID-19. Both conserved end residues are part of each CDR3. A D gene is named only where the DNA matches it firmly. Part of the rows lack a size; the others show once, few, many or a class for expanded clones.

J | V | size | D | DNA | CDR3
TRBJ2-1 | TRBV28 | NA | NA | TGTGCCAGCAGTTTGAGGTATAGCTCCTACAATGAGCAGTTCTTC | CASSLRYSSYNEQFF
TRBJ2-5 | TRBV6-6 | NA | TRBD1 | TGTGCCAGCAGCGACAGGGGAAGTCCAGAGACCCAGTACTTC | CASSDRGSPETQYF
TRBJ1-5 | TRBV30 | NA | NA | TGTGCCTGGACTACAGGGTCCAATCAGCCCCAGCATTTT | CAWTTGSNQPQHF
TRBJ2-7 | TRBV5-6 | NA | TRBD2 | TGTGCCAGCAGCTTGGGTCGGCTAGCGGGAGGATCCCGGCGCCTCGAGCAGTACTTC | CASSLGRLAGGSRRLEQYF
TRBJ2-1 | TRBV18 | NA | TRBD2 | TGTGCCAGCTCACAGGGACTACCACCCTTGGGTGAGCAGTTCTTC | CASSQGLPPLGEQFF
TRBJ2-4 | TRBV5-1 | NA | NA | TGCGCCAGCAGCTTGGCCCCGGGAGATTATGACATTCAGTACTTC | CASSLAPGDYDIQYF
TRBJ1-5 | TRBV6-6 | few | NA | TGTGCCAGCAGACCTAAAGGACAGCATAGCAATCAGCCCCAGCATTTT | CASRPKGQHSNQPQHF
TRBJ2-2 | TRBV12-3/TRBV12-4 | NA | NA | TGTGCCAGCAGCAACAATATGGTCGGGGAGCTGTTTTTT | CASSNNMVGELFF
TRBJ1-1 | TRBV19 | NA | TRBD1 | TGTGCCAGTAGTATTCTCGCAGGGGGCGAAAATGAAGCTTTCTTT | CASSILAGGENEAFF
TRBJ1-5 | TRBV7-2 | NA | NA | TGTGCCAGCAGCTTAGCGTCAGATACGCGCAATCAGCCCCAGCATTTT | CASSLASDTRNQPQHF
TRBJ1-2 | TRBV6-6 | NA | NA | TGTGCCAGCAGTCACCGCAGGGTTGGGGGCTACACCTTC | CASSHRRVGGYTF
TRBJ1-3 | TRBV5-8 | once | NA | TGTGCCAGCAGCTTGTGGACAGTTGGAGACACCATATATTTT | CASSLWTVGDTIYF
TRBJ1-6 | TRBV21-1 | few | NA | TGTGCCAGCAGCAAAGTTTTGAAGGGGCAGAATTCACCCCTCCACTTT | CASSKVLKGQNSPLHF
TRBJ1-6 | TRBV12-3/TRBV12-4 | once | NA | TGTGCCAGCAGTTTTGGGGGCAGCGGACCCCTCCACTTT | CASSFGGSGPLHF
TRBJ1-2 | TRBV19 | few | TRBD1 | TGTGCCAGTAGTATAGCCTCCGCGGACAGGGTCAACTATGGCTACACCTTC | CASSIASADRVNYGYTF
TRBJ1-5 | TRBV11-3 | NA | NA | TGTGCCAGCAGCTTAAGTCTGACGCGGGATCAGCCCCAGCATTTT | CASSLSLTRDQPQHF
TRBJ2-5 | TRBV9 | NA | NA | TGTGCCAGCAGCGCGGGACTGACTCGCGAGACCCAGTACTTC | CASSAGLTRETQYF
TRBJ1-4 | TRBV7-9 | NA | TRBD1 | TGTGCCAGCACCAGGACAGGGATTAATGAAAAACTGTTTTTT | CASTRTGINEKLFF
TRBJ1-1 | TRBV5-1 | NA | TRBD1 | TGCGCCAGCAGAGGGACAGGGGCCACTGAAGCTTTCTTT | CASRGTGATEAFF
TRBJ2-7 | TRBV3-1/TRBV3-2 | NA | NA | TGTGCCAGCAGCCCACGGGGAGACAGGTTATACTACGAGCAGTACTTC | CASSPRGDRLYYEQYF
TRBJ2-3 | TRBV29-1 | NA | NA | TGCAGCGTTGTACAAAAACAGGGCGGGGATACGCAGTATTTT | CSVVQKQGGDTQYF
TRBJ2-7 | TRBV30 | NA | TRBD2 | TGTGCCTGGACCCGGACTAGGTACGAGCAGTACTTC | CAWTRTRYEQYF
TRBJ2-7 | TRBV6-5 | NA | NA | TGTGCCAGCAGACCGACAGCCTCCTACGAGCAGTACTTC | CASRPTASYEQYF
TRBJ2-5 | TRBV14 | NA | NA | TGTGCCAGCAGCCAAGTTACAGGGCTTGAGACCCAGTACTTC | CASSQVTGLETQYF
TRBJ1-1 | TRBV10-2 | NA | NA | TGCGCCAGCAGTGGCCAGGTGACTGAAGCTTTCTTT | CASSGQVTEAFF
TRBJ2-7 | TRBV29-1 | NA | NA | TGCAGCGTTGGCCCCGCCGGCTACGAGCAGTACTTC | CSVGPAGYEQYF
TRBJ2-2 | TRBV3-1/TRBV3-2 | NA | NA | TGTGCCAGCAGCGGGGACTTCGAAATCGGGGAGCTGTTTTTT | CASSGDFEIGELFF
TRBJ1-5 | TRBV19 | NA | TRBD1 | TGTGCCAGTAGTACCGACAGGGGGGGCAATCAGCCCCAGCATTTT | CASSTDRGGNQPQHF
TRBJ2-6 | TRBV21-1 | once | NA | TGTGCCAGCAGCCATGAAGGTTCGACAGAACACTCTGGGGCCAACGTCCTGACTTTC | CASSHEGSTEHSGANVLTF
TRBJ1-2 | TRBV29-1 | NA | TRBD1 | TGCAGCGTCACCGGGACAGGGCTGGGTGGCTACACCTTC | CSVTGTGLGGYTF
TRBJ1-2 | TRBV10-3 | NA | TRBD1 | TGTGCCATCAGGGGACAGGGCCATCTTGGCTACACCTTC | CAIRGQGHLGYTF
TRBJ1-6 | TRBV27 | few | TRBD1 | TGTGCCAGCAGCTCGGACAGGAGATCACCCCTCCACTTT | CASSSDRRSPLHF
TRBJ1-1 | TRBV28 | NA | NA | TGTGCCAGCAGTTTTTCTACAGGGCACATGAACACTGAAGCTTTCTTT | CASSFSTGHMNTEAFF
TRBJ2-5 | TRBV5-1 | NA | TRBD2 | TGCGCCAGCAGCCCAGGACTAGCGGGGGGCCCACAAGAGACCCAGTACTTC | CASSPGLAGGPQETQYF